Listed here are 26 T cell receptor beta chains from one sample, sequenced in a study of beta chain features in type 1 diabetes (dated by TCRdb to 2017 to 2018). These receptors' antigens are unknown. Preparation of the library involved the immunoSEQ multiplex PCR assay. All of the isolated RNA was reverse transcribed with the High Capacity cDNA Reverse Transcription Kit, so expressed TCRB transcripts were sequenced. Held by TCRdb, this immuneACCESS table contains in-frame sequences only and omits some clones. Under half of the omission traces to an unresolved V gene where checked; the cause of the rest is unknown. Counted in this sample were about 180,000 clones; roughly 8% of them appeared once. 0.5% of the sample rests with the top ten. Summary of the overall study and its limitations: In all four CD4+ subsets, TCRB CDR3 length was moderately but significantly shorter in type 1 diabetes patients.

The sample consisted of central memory CD4+ T cells from blood. Receptors were obtained from a man aged 18 to 30 with type 1 diabetes.

This clone was detected only a few times. V gene TRBV7-2 combines with J gene TRBJ2-2; a weak D match, TRBD2 (5 bases). Between the trimmed V and J ends, which lost 5 bases and 2 bases, there was a span of 12 bases. The V gene's germline CDR1 is SGHTA and CDR2 FQGNSA. The CDR3 has 15 amino acids. CDR3 protein: CASSPGVTNTGELFF. The DNA for the CDR3 is TGTGCCAGCAGCCCCGGGGTAACCAACACCGGGGAGCTGTTTTTT.

This clone was detected a few times. CDR3 nucleotide sequence: TGCGCCAGCAGCTTCGGGAGAGACACTGAAGCTTTCTTT. It encodes CASSFGRDTEAFF. The rearrangement links TRBV5-1 to TRBJ1-1; D is unresolved. The CDR3 has 13 amino acids. The germline V and J ends were trimmed by 2 bases and 3 bases, with 8 bases remaining between them. CDR1 is SGHRS, CDR2 YFSETQ, per germline.

There are a few counts of this clone. V and J are TRBV14 and TRBJ2-1, with D possibly TRBD1 on 6 matching bases. There are 15 residues in the CDR3. The V end lost 3 bases, the J end lost 8 bases, and 17 bases lay between the germline ends. In germline, CDR1 is SGHDN, CDR2 FVKESK. CDR3 sequence (DNA): TGTGCCAGCAGCCAGGGTACAGGGTTTGTCGATGAGCAGTTCTTC. Translated, it gives CASSQGTGFVDEQFF.

This clone came up a few times. The rearrangement uses TRBV29-1 and TRBJ1-4, with TRBD1 identical over 8 bases. Germline values: CDR1 SQVTM, CDR2 ANQGSEA. CDR3 length: 15 amino acids. The CDR3 nucleotides read TGCGCTACAGGGGGGCTTACTCCAACTAATGAAAAACTGTTTTTT. Protein: CATGGLTPTNEKLFF.

This clone was counted only a few times. The chain links TRBV9 to TRBJ1-5; perhaps TRBD1 as D (5 bases). V dropped 0 bases and J dropped 2 bases, with 9 bases sitting between them. Germline V gene lookup returns CDR1 SGDLS and CDR2 YYNGEE. The CDR3 sequence is 15 residues long. The CDR3 is CASSVGRERNQPQHF. CDR3 nucleotide sequence: TGTGCCAGCAGCGTAGGCAGGGAACGCAATCAGCCCCAGCATTTT. The whole variable domain, remainder taken from reference TRBV9 and TRBJ1-5, is DSGVTQTPKHLITATGQRVTLRCSPRSGDLSVYWYQQSLDQGLQFLIQYYNGEERAKGNILERFSAQQFPDLHSELNLSSLELGDSALYFCASSVGRERNQPQHFGDGTRLSIL.

This clone showed up just a few times. The rearrangement uses TRBV12-1 and TRBJ2-7; the table names TRBD1, a call not compared with the DNA. TRBV12-1 is assigned pseudogene status. CDR3 length: 21 amino acids. CDR3 protein: CASSFANLYRGHLRGDYEQYF. The CDR3 DNA reads as TGTGCCAGCAGCTTTGCGAATCTATACAGGGGTCACCTGCGAGGGGACTACGAGCAGTACTTC.

V gene TRBV5-1 combines with J gene TRBJ2-3, with TRBD2 matching over 7 bases. This CDR3 is 16 amino acids long. V was pared by 4 bases and J by 2 bases, with 10 bases of the junction left unmatched. Germline V gene sequence: CDR1 SGHRS, CDR2 YFSETQ. The CDR3 bases are TGCGCCAGCAGCCCAAAATCTAGCGGCCACACAGATACGCAGTATTTT. Translated, it gives CASSPKSSGHTDTQYF.

This clone has a handful of counts. The chain is built from TRBV16 and TRBJ2-7; D remains unclear. Germline CDR1 and CDR2: KGHSY and FQNENV. Trimming left V 3 bases short and J 3 bases short, with 3 bases between. The CDR3 length is 11 residues. CDR3 bases: TGTGCCAGCAGCCACAGCTACGAGCAGTACTTC. It specifies CASSHSYEQYF.

The chain joins TRBV11-2 to TRBJ2-5; TRBD2 might be the D (6 bases). Germline CDR1 and CDR2: SGHAT and FQNNGV. The ends were cut back, 4 bases at V and 5 bases at J, with 14 bases in the middle. The CDR3 spans 14 residues. The CDR3 region has the DNA TGTGCCAGCAGCTCGGGGGTCCGCCACGAGACCCAGTACTTC. This gives the protein CASSSGVRHETQYF.

This clone was counted between two and nine times. The rearrangement joins TRBV19 to TRBJ1-2; TRBD1 aligns across 8 bases. Losses at the gene ends were 7 bases for V and 0 bases for J; bases not matched to a gene: 7. The germline V gene has CDR1 LNHDA and CDR2 SQIVND (reference sequence). CDR3 size: 15 residues. CDR3 in DNA: TGTGCCAGTAAGACAGGGGCGACCGCTAACTATGGCTACACCTTC. Its protein is CASKTGATANYGYTF.

This clone has a handful of counts. The genes are TRBV27 and TRBJ1-2; tentative D call: TRBD1 (5 bases). V shed 6 bases and J shed 4 bases, with 15 bases lying between them. The germline V gene encodes CDR1 MNHEY and CDR2 SMNVEV (reference sequence). The CDR3 runs to 14 residues. CDR3 region: CASSFDRSLYGYTF. The CDR3 nucleotides are TGTGCCAGCAGCTTCGACAGATCCCTCTATGGCTACACCTTC.

The chain joins TRBV28 to TRBJ2-5; a possible D gene is TRBD2 (5 bases). Germline V gene lookup returns CDR1 MDHEN and CDR2 SYDVKM. The germline V and J ends were trimmed by 3 bases and 0 bases, with 11 bases remaining between them. This CDR3 has 15 residues. Here the CDR3 DNA reads TGTGCCAGCAGTTTTCTGTCGGGGAACCAAGAGACCCAGTACTTC. Translating it yields CASSFLSGNQETQYF.

The chain combines TRBV7-9 with TRBJ2-7, with a weak D call TRBD1 (7 bases). The germline CDR1 and CDR2 sequences are SEHNR and FQNEAQ (reference sequence). The CDR3 has 17 residues. Trimming left V 0 bases short and J 1 base short, with 16 bases between. The CDR3 protein is CASSLADGGTASYEQYF. CDR3 bases: TGTGCCAGCAGCTTAGCGGATGGGGGGACAGCATCCTACGAGCAGTACTTC.

V usage is TRBV4-2 and J usage is TRBJ2-3; a possible D gene is TRBD2 (6 bases). V was clipped by 4 bases and J by 2 bases, with 16 bases between them. This CDR3 comprises 16 residues. Per germline, CDR1 LGHNA and CDR2 YNFKEQ. CDR3 in DNA: TGTGCCAGCAGCCCCGGGACTGGTAACCCCACAGATACGCAGTATTTT. The encoded protein is CASSPGTGNPTDTQYF.

This clone was seen at least ten times. The chain combines TRBV6-5 with TRBJ1-2; 7 bases line up with TRBD1. V gave up 6 bases and J gave up 4 bases; unmatched junction bases: 5. This CDR3 contains 13 residues. The V gene's germline CDR1 is MNHEY and CDR2 SVGAGI. The DNA of the CDR3 is TGTGCCAGCAGGGGGGACAGAATCTATGGCTACACCTTC. Amino acid sequence: CASRGDRIYGYTF.

This rearrangement joins TRBV28 to TRBJ2-7; possibly TRBD2 for D (6 bases). The CDR3 is 12 amino acids. Germline V gene sequence: CDR1 MDHEN, CDR2 SYDVKM. V lost 10 bases to trimming and J lost 0 bases, with 10 bases between them. The DNA of the CDR3 is TGTGCCATCGCGGGGTTCTCCTACGAGCAGTACTTC. Amino acids: CAIAGFSYEQYF.

The rearrangement links TRBV19 to TRBJ2-7; 10 bases line up with TRBD2. The CDR3 length is 15 residues. J lost 6 bases, V lost 4 bases, and 9 bases had no gene match. The germline V gene encodes CDR1 LNHDA and CDR2 SQIVND (reference sequence). CDR3 nucleotides: TGTGCCAGTAGTACGGGCTCTAGCGGGGGAAGCGAGCAGTACTTC. It yields the protein CASSTGSSGGSEQYF.

There are a few counts of this clone. The genes are TRBV30 and TRBJ1-2; 7 bases map to TRBD1. From germline, CDR1 is GTSNPN and CDR2 SVGIG (reference sequence). V shed 3 bases, J shed 3 bases, and the junction held 4 bases outside the gene matches. The CDR3 covers 13 residues. The CDR3 region is CAWSVRGDYGYTF. The CDR3 DNA follows: TGTGCCTGGAGCGTCAGGGGGGACTATGGCTACACCTTC. The full variable domain, in which reference TRBV30 and TRBJ1-2 provide the parts outside the CDR3, is SQTIHQWPATLVQPVGSPLSLECTVEGTSNPNLYWYRQAAGRGLQLLFYSVGIGQISSEVPQNLSASRPQDRQFILSSKKLLLSDSGFYLCAWSVRGDYGYTFGSGTRLTVV.

CDR3 in DNA: TGTGCCAGCAGCGCGGACAGGGCGCGGGTCTACGAGCAGTACTTC. Translated: CASSADRARVYEQYF. This chain uses TRBV5-4 with TRBJ2-7; 8 bases fit TRBD1. This CDR3 spans 15 amino acids. Germline V gene lookup returns CDR1 SGHNT and CDR2 YYREEE (reference sequence). The ends lost 4 bases at V and 3 bases at J; junction bases unmatched: 9.

This chain connects TRBV28 to TRBJ2-3; the D is unclear. The germline gives CDR1 MDHEN, CDR2 SYDVKM. V shed 8 bases and J shed 0 bases, with 9 bases lying between them. The length of the CDR3 is 13 residues. The CDR3 region is CASRPGSTDTQYF. The CDR3 DNA sequence: TGTGCCAGCCGGCCGGGTAGCACAGATACGCAGTATTTT.

This sequence joins TRBV28 and TRBJ2-3, with 8 bases identical to TRBD2. The CDR3 is 14 residues long. Germline V gene lookup returns CDR1 MDHEN and CDR2 SYDVKM. Trimming at V came to 8 bases and at J to 2 bases, leaving 6 bases not matched to a gene. The CDR3 loop reads CASGVGLVTDTQYF. The CDR3 nucleotides are TGTGCCAGCGGGGTGGGACTAGTCACAGATACGCAGTATTTT.

The table lists this clone with a few counts. This chain joins TRBV14 and TRBJ1-1; 10 bases are a match to TRBD1. This CDR3 comprises 12 residues. Trimming took 4 bases from V and 9 from J; bases not matched to a gene: 2. Germline V lookup: CDR1 SGHDN, CDR2 FVKESK. The CDR3 protein is CASSRGQGQAFF. CDR3 nucleotide sequence: TGTGCCAGCAGCCGGGGACAGGGGCAAGCTTTCTTT. The variable domain in full, completed from reference TRBV14 and TRBJ1-1, reads EAGVTQFPSHSVIEKGQTVTLRCDPISGHDNLYWYRRVMGKEIKFLLHFVKESKQDESGMPNNRFLAERTGGTYSTLKVQPAELEDSGVYFCASSRGQGQAFFGQGTRLTVV.

In this sample, this clone turned up a few times. The J gene is TRBJ2-3, the V gene TRBV28, with TRBD2 identical over 8 bases. Germline CDR1 is MDHEN and CDR2 is SYDVKM. The CDR3 extends over 15 amino acids. Trimming took 5 bases from V and 1 from J; bases not matched to a gene: 5. The CDR3 bases are TGTGCCAGCAGTCGTTCGACTAGCGGCACAGATACGCAGTATTTT. This codes for CASSRSTSGTDTQYF.

This clone was seen a few times. The J gene is TRBJ1-2, the V gene TRBV19; tentative D call: TRBD1 (6 bases). The germline gives CDR1 LNHDA, CDR2 SQIVND (reference sequence). This CDR3 comprises 14 residues. Trimming left V 7 bases short and J 4 bases short, with 16 bases between. CDR3 residues: CASNNRQETYGYTF. The DNA of the CDR3 is TGTGCCAGTAATAATCGACAGGAGACCTATGGCTACACCTTC.

This clone has only a few counts. V usage is TRBV11-3 and J usage is TRBJ2-7, with a possible D match to TRBD2 (6 bases). Germline CDR1 is SGHNT and CDR2 is YENEEA. V was shortened by 1 base and J by 9 bases, with 22 bases between the two germline ends. The length of the CDR3 is 16 residues. CDR3 sequence: CASSLVKRQGGSGQYF. In nucleotides, the CDR3 is TGTGCCAGCAGCTTAGTTAAAAGGCAGGGTGGTAGCGGGCAGTACTTC.

The gene calls are TRBV2 and TRBJ2-5; 15 bases are shared with TRBD2. Germline V gives CDR1 SNHLY, CDR2 FYNNEI. The junction had 5 bases not matched to a gene; V was cut back by 8 bases and J by 7 bases. The CDR3 consists of 14 residues. CDR3 nucleotides: TGTGCCAGCGAGTGGACTAGCGGGGGGGTGACCCAGTACTTC. This sequence encodes CASEWTSGGVTQYF.